These 20 T cell receptor beta chains share one sample of origin, sequenced in a study of T cell responses to AZD1222 COVID-19 vaccine. Sequenced by immunoSEQ multiplex PCR; TCRdb stores in-frame clones only, minus some. The sample yields about 79,000 clones, 80% seen once. Material: peripheral blood, obtained on day 0 of AZD1222 vaccination. The receptors come from an adult in good health.

This clone was found a few times. The chain recombines TRBV11-2 with TRBJ1-3; D not certain. Germline CDR1 and CDR2: SGHAT and FQNNGV. The CDR3 is made up of 13 amino acids. V lost 5 bases, J lost 5 bases, and 10 bases lay in between. CDR3 amino acids: CASSPIRRNTIYF. The CDR3, as DNA: TGTGCCAGCAGCCCCATCAGGCGAAACACCATATATTTT.

This clone was picked up one time. This chain uses TRBV19 with TRBJ1-4, with a tentative D call TRBD1 (5 bases). Trimming removed 7 bases at V and 0 bases at J, with 12 bases between. CDR3 size: 15 residues. Germline V gene sequence: CDR1 LNHDA, CDR2 SQIVND (reference sequence). The CDR3 region has the DNA TGTGCCAGTACCGCAGGGATGGCAACTAATGAAAAACTGTTTTTT. Translated: CASTAGMATNEKLFF.

The chain joins TRBV5-4 to TRBJ1-1, with D unresolved. Deletions cut 3 bases from V and 1 base from J, with 10 bases between. The CDR3 has 14 amino acids. CDR1 is SGHNT and CDR2 is YYREEE in the germline V gene (reference sequence). As DNA, the CDR3 is TGTGCCAGCAGCTCAGCGATTACGAACACTGAAGCTTTCTTT. Encoded protein: CASSSAITNTEAFF.

This clone was counted once. The genes are TRBV24-1 and TRBJ2-2; D unresolved. Trimming removed 7 bases from V and 5 bases from J, with 7 bases in between. Germline values: CDR1 KGHDR, CDR2 SFDVKD. The length of the CDR3 is 12 residues. The CDR3 region is CATRGSTGELFF. The CDR3 region has the DNA TGTGCCACCAGAGGGTCTACCGGGGAGCTGTTTTTT.

The chain recombines TRBV2 with TRBJ2-3, with D possibly being TRBD2 (6 bases). Germline V gene sequence: CDR1 SNHLY, CDR2 FYNNEI. This CDR3 has 11 amino acids. Between the trimmed V and J ends, which lost 6 bases and 7 bases, there was a span of 8 bases. Here the CDR3 DNA reads TGTGCCAGCAGACTAGCAAATACGCAGTATTTT. It encodes CASRLANTQYF.

This chain uses TRBV7-6 with TRBJ1-4; D is uncertain. Looked up from germline, CDR1 is SGHVS and CDR2 is FNYEAQ. This CDR3 is built from 16 residues. The germline V and J ends were trimmed by 1 base and 7 bases, with 16 bases remaining between them. CDR3 in amino acids: CASSLDPFSGVEKLFF. The CDR3 DNA follows: TGTGCCAGCAGCTTAGATCCTTTCTCCGGGGTTGAAAAACTGTTTTTT.

This chain uses TRBV6-2 or TRBV6-3 with TRBJ1-2; TRBD1 agrees at 7 bases. The germline gives CDR1 MNHEY, CDR2 SVGEGT. This CDR3 spans 14 amino acids. J gave up 4 bases and V 6 bases, and 8 bases lay outside the gene matches. CDR3 nucleotide sequence: TGTGCCAGCAGCGATTTGGGGACAGTCTATGGCTACACCTTC. Its protein is CASSDLGTVYGYTF.

V gene TRBV7-9 combines with J gene TRBJ2-6, with D unresolved. Germline loops: CDR1 SEHNR, CDR2 FQNEAQ (reference sequence). CDR3 length: 16 amino acids. Trimming pared 2 bases from V and 0 bases from J, leaving 8 bases between. The chain's CDR3 is CASSLSLISGANVLTF. DNA of the CDR3: TGTGCCAGCAGCTTATCACTGATCTCTGGGGCCAACGTCCTGACTTTC.

The rearrangement joins TRBV7-9 to TRBJ1-6, with D possibly being TRBD1 (6 bases). The germline CDR1 and CDR2 sequences are SEHNR and FQNEAQ (reference sequence). The CDR3 is made up of 15 amino acids. The V and J ends lost 5 bases and 7 bases respectively, with 15 bases between them. Here the CDR3 reads CASSASGQPNSPLHF. The CDR3 DNA is TGTGCCAGCAGCGCGTCAGGACAGCCCAATTCACCCCTCCACTTT.

This sequence joins TRBV14 and TRBJ1-1; D is ambiguous. Trimming removed 1 base at V and 6 bases at J, with 9 bases between. The length of the CDR3 is 13 residues. Germline-derived CDR1 and CDR2 are SGHDN and FVKESK. The CDR3 nucleotides are TGTGCCAGCAGCCAAGTCTTGTGGGCTGAAGCTTTCTTT. It yields the protein CASSQVLWAEAFF.

This clone came up a few times. The rearrangement joins TRBV2 to TRBJ1-2; D is unclear. The germline gives CDR1 SNHLY, CDR2 FYNNEI. This CDR3 is 15 amino acids long. V was shortened by 7 bases and J by 7 bases, with 22 bases between the two germline ends. Here the CDR3 reads CASNPLGMSLSGYTF. CDR3 nucleotides: TGTGCCAGCAACCCACTCGGAATGTCCCTCTCTGGCTACACCTTC.

This clone was counted once. The chain has TRBV7-2 and TRBJ1-4; D not certain. This CDR3 comprises 16 residues. V was pared by 6 bases and J by 7 bases, with 21 bases between. Germline CDR1 is SGHTA and CDR2 is FQGNSA. CDR3 DNA sequence: TGTGCCAGCAGTCAAGCGGTTGCTGTGTTCGGTGAAAAACTGTTTTTT. Translation gives CASSQAVAVFGEKLFF.

This sequence joins TRBV19 and TRBJ1-1; D is unresolved. Trimming removed 6 bases from V and 1 base from J, with 18 bases in between. CDR1 LNHDA and CDR2 SQIVND come from the germline V gene (reference sequence). This CDR3 is 16 amino acids long. The CDR3 DNA reads TGTGCCAGTAGCTCCCCCCGGAGGGCCTCGAACACTGAAGCTTTCTTT. Translating it yields CASSSPRRASNTEAFF.

The chain has TRBV6-4 and TRBJ1-6; no clear D gene. The CDR3 has 16 residues. The germline gives CDR1 MRHNA, CDR2 SNTAGT. Trimming left V 8 bases short and J 3 bases short, with 17 bases between. CDR3 sequence reads: CASLDGLRNYNSPLHF. In DNA, the CDR3 is TGTGCCAGCCTCGACGGGTTACGGAACTATAATTCACCCCTCCACTTT.

This chain joins TRBV11-2 and TRBJ2-7; D might be TRBD1 (5 bases). There are 12 residues in the CDR3. V lost 6 bases to trimming and J lost 2 bases, with 8 bases between them. Germline assignment: CDR1 SGHAT and CDR2 FQNNGV. The CDR3 reads CASRVQAYEQYF. The CDR3 DNA follows: TGTGCCAGCAGGGTACAGGCCTACGAGCAGTACTTC. The whole variable domain, filled in from reference TRBV11-2 and TRBJ2-7, reads EAGVAQSPRYKIIEKRQSVAFWCNPISGHATLYWYQQILGQGPKLLIQFQNNGVVDDSQLPKDRFSAERLKGVDSTLKIQPAKLEDSAVYLCASRVQAYEQYFGPGTRLTVT.

This clone was counted between two and nine times. The chain carries TRBV11-2 and TRBJ1-1; D uncertain. This CDR3 is built from 13 residues. Germline V gene sequence: CDR1 SGHAT, CDR2 FQNNGV. V was shortened by 1 base and J by 8 bases, with 11 bases between the two germline ends. In DNA form, the CDR3 reads TGTGCCAGCAGCTTAGGGAGGGAGGGCGAAGCTTTCTTT. Protein sequence: CASSLGREGEAFF.

V usage is TRBV18 and J usage is TRBJ1-2, with 8 positions matching TRBD1. This CDR3 spans 13 amino acids. Germline CDR1 is KGHSH and CDR2 is LQKENI. Losses at the gene ends were 6 bases for V and 6 bases for J; bases not matched to a gene: 6. CDR3 sequence: CASSPGQGDGYTF. In DNA, the CDR3 is TGTGCCAGCTCCCCTGGACAGGGCGATGGCTACACCTTC.

The DNA of the CDR3 is TGTGCCAGCAGCTTGGAGGGACAGGAATACTACGAGCAGTACTTC. Amino acids: CASSLEGQEYYEQYF. V is TRBV5-5 and J is TRBJ2-7; 8 bases map to TRBD1. V trimming: 0 bases; J trimming: 3 bases; junction bases outside the gene matches: 5. This CDR3 has 15 amino acids. CDR1 and CDR2 from the germline V gene are SGHKS and YYEKEE (reference sequence).

This clone turned up a few times. The chain is built from TRBV28 and TRBJ1-2; D remains ambiguous. The CDR3 loop spans 15 amino acids. CDR1 and CDR2 (germline): MDHEN, SYDVKM. V was trimmed by 7 bases and J by 5 bases, leaving 20 bases between them. CDR3 amino acids: CASNPSPLTGYGYTF. DNA of the CDR3: TGTGCCAGCAACCCCTCCCCACTGACGGGATATGGCTACACCTTC.

This clone turned up a few times. The CDR3 coding sequence is TGTGCCAGCAGCTTGAGGGAGGGTAAAGCTTTCTTT. Amino acid sequence: CASSLREGKAFF. The genes are TRBV5-6 and TRBJ1-1; D not certain. From germline, CDR1 is SGHDT and CDR2 YYEEEE. The CDR3 runs to 12 residues. Trimming stripped 1 base from V and 9 bases from J, with 10 bases between.